Sequencing of this T cell receptor beta chain was carried out in a study of CD8+CD57+ T cells in acquired aplastic anemia. The wider study: The mean DNA yield obtained from sorted CD4+ and CD8+ cells came to around 3 ug. The study's findings and limits: Patients and controls turned out to have twenty-nine CD8+ CDR3 sequences in common.

Of note for this clonotype: Its antigen is as yet unknown.

The CDR3 sequence is 16 residues long. Trimming took 4 bases from V and 7 from J, leaving 22 bases between them. CDR1 is SGHTA and CDR2 is FQGTGA in the germline V gene. TCR beta VDJ and CDR3 were profiled, and genomic DNA was the template. MiXCR, run by TCRdb on the reads, gives a single entry per CDR3 protein. Of roughly 290,000 distinct CDR3 sequences in the sample, approximately 60% were seen once. An expansion of CD8+CD57+ cells by flow cytometry had been shown in patients chosen for sequencing. The patients all had a severe acquired aplastic anemia diagnosis. Patient blood was sampled before any therapy had been received.

The rearrangement joins TRBV7-3 to TRBJ2-5, with unresolved D. Sequences were obtained from sorted CD4+, CD8+, or CD8+CD57+ T cells (not recorded which) from PBMCs. The sequence was obtained from a human donor with aplastic anemia. CDR3 bases: TGTGCCAGCAGCTCCGATGTGTCAGGACCCACGGGGACCCAGTACTTC. Its translation: CASSSDVSGPTGTQYF.